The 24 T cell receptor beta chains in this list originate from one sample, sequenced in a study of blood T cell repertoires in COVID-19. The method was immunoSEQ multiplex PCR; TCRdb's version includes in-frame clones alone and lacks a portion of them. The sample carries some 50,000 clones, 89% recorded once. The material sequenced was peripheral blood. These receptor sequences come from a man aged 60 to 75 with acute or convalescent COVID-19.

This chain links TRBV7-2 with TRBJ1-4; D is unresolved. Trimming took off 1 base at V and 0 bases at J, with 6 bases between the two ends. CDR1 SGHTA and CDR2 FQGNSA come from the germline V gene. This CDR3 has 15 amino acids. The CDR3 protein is CASSLDATTNEKLFF. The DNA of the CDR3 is TGTGCCAGCAGCTTAGACGCGACAACTAATGAAAAACTGTTTTTT.

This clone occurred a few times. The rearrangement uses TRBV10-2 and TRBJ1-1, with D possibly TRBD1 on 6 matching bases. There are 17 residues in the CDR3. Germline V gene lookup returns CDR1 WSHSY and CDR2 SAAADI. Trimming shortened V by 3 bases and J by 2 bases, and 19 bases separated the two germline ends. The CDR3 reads CASSEVQGILLNTEAFF. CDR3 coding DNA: TGCGCCAGCAGTGAAGTGCAGGGGATTCTCCTCAACACTGAAGCTTTCTTT.

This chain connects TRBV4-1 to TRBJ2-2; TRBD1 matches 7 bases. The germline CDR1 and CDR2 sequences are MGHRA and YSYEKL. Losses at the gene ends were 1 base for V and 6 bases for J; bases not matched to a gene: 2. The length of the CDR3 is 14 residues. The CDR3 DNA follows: TGCGCCAGCAGCCAAGCGACAGGGTCCGGGGAGCTGTTTTTT. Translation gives CASSQATGSGELFF.

The CDR3: CASSLMTGGLSNEQFF. The CDR3 coding sequence is TGTGCCAGCAGCTTAATGACGGGGGGGCTTTCCAATGAGCAGTTCTTC. The chain couples TRBV13 to TRBJ2-1, with 8 nucleotides matching TRBD2. Germline lookup yields CDR1 PRHDT and CDR2 FYEKMQ (reference sequence). The CDR3 runs to 16 residues. Germline trimming cut 2 bases from V and 6 bases from J; bases unmatched to any gene: 9.

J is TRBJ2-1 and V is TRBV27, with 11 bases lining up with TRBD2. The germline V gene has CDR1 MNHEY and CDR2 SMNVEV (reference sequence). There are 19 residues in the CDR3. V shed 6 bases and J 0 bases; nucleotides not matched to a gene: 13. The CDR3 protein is CASRLTSGVLRSSYNEQFF. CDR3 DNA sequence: TGTGCCAGCAGACTGACTAGCGGGGTCCTAAGGAGCTCCTACAATGAGCAGTTCTTC.

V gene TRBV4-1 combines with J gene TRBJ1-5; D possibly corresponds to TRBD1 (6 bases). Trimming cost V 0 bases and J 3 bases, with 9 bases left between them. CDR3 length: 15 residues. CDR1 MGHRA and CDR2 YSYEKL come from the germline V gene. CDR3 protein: CASSQEQGSNQPQHF. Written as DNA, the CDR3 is TGCGCCAGCAGCCAAGAACAGGGCTCCAATCAGCCCCAGCATTTT.

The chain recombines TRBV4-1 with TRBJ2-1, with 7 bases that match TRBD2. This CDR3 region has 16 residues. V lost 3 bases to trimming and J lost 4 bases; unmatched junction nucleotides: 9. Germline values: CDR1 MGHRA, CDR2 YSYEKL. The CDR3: CASSQSSGYSYNEQFF. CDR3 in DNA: TGCGCCAGCAGCCAGTCTAGCGGCTATTCGTACAATGAGCAGTTCTTC.

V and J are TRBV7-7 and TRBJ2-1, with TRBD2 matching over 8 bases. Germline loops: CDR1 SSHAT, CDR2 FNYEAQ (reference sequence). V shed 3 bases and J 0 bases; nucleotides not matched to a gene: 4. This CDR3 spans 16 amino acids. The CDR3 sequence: CASSLSAGVSYNEQFF. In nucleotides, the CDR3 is TGTGCCAGCAGCTTGTCAGCGGGGGTCTCCTACAATGAGCAGTTCTTC.

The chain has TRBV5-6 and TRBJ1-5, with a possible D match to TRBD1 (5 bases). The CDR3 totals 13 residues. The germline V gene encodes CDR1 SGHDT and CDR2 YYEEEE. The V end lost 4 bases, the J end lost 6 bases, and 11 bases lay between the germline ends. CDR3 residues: CASSPGGGQPQHF. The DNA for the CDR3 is TGTGCCAGCAGCCCGGGGGGAGGTCAGCCCCAGCATTTT.

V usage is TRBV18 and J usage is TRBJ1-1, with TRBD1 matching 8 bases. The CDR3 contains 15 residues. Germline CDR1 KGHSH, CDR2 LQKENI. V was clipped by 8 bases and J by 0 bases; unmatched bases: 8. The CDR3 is CASEGDRLMNTEAFF. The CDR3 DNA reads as TGTGCCAGCGAGGGGGACAGGCTCATGAACACTGAAGCTTTCTTT.

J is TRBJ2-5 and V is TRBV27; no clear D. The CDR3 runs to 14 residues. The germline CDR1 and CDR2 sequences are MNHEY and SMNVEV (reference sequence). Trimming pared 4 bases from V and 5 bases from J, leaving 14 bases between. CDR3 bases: TGTGCCAGCAGTTCCGAGCCAGGATGGGAGACCCAGTACTTC. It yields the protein CASSSEPGWETQYF.

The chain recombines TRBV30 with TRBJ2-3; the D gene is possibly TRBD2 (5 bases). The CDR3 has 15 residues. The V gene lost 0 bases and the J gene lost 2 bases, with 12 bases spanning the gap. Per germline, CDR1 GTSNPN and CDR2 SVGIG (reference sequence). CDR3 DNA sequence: TGTGCCTGGAGTGTTCCCACGGGGATCACAGATACGCAGTATTTT. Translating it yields CAWSVPTGITDTQYF.

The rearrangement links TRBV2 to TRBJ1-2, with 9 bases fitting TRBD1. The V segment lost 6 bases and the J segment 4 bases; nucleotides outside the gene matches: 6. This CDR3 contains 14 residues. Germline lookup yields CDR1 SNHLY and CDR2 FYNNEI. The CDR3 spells CASSRQGVRYGYTF. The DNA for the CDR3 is TGTGCCAGCAGCCGACAGGGGGTTCGCTATGGCTACACCTTC.

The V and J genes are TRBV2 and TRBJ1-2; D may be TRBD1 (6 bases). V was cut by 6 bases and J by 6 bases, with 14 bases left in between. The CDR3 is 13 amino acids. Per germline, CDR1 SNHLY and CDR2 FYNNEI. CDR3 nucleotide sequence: TGTGCCAGCAGGGACAGAGCAACTAATGGCTACACCTTC. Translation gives CASRDRATNGYTF. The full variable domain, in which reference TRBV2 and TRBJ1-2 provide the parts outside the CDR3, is EPEVTQTPSHQVTQMGQEVILRCVPISNHLYFYWYRQILGQKVEFLVSFYNNEISEKSEIFDDQFSVERPDGSNFTLKIRSTKLEDSAMYFCASRDRATNGYTFGSGTRLTVV.

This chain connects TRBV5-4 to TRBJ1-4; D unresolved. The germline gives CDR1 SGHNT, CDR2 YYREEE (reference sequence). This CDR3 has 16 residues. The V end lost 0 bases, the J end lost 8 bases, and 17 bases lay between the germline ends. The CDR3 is CASSLGVQPTGEKLFF. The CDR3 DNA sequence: TGTGCCAGCAGCTTGGGGGTACAGCCCACTGGGGAAAAACTGTTTTTT.

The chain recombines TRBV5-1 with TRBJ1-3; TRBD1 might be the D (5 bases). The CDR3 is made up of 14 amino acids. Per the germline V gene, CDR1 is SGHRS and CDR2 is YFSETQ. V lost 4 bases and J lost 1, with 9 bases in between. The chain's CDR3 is CASSPGGSGNTIYF. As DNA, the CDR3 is TGCGCCAGCAGCCCCGGGGGATCTGGAAACACCATATATTTT.

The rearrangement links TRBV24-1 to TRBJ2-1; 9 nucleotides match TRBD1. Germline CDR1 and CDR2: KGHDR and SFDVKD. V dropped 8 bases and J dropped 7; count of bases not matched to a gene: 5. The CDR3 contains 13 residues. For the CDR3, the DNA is TGTGCCACCATTGGGACAGGGCTTAATGAGCAGTTCTTC. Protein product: CATIGTGLNEQFF.

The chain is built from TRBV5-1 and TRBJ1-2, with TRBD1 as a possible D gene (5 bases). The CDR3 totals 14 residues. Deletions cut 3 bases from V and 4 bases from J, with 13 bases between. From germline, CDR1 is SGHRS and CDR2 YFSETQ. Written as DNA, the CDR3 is TGCGCCAGCAGCTCCCCTGGGGGGATCTATGGCTACACCTTC. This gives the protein CASSSPGGIYGYTF. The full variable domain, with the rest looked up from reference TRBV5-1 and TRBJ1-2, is KAGVTQTPRYLIKTRGQQVTLSCSPISGHRSVSWYQQTPGQGLQFLFEYFSETQRNKGNFPGRFSGRQFSNSRSEMNVSTLELGDSALYLCASSSPGGIYGYTFGSGTRLTVV.

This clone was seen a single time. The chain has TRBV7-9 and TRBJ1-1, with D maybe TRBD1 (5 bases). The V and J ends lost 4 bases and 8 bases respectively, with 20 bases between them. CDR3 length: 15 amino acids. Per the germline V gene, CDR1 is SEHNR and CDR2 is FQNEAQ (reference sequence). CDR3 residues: CASSYSQGILPEAFF. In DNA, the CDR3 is TGTGCCAGCAGCTATTCGCAGGGTATCCTCCCCGAAGCTTTCTTT. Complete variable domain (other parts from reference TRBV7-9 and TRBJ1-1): DTGVSQNPRHKITKRGQNVTFRCDPISEHNRLYWYRQTLGQGPEFLTYFQNEAQLEKSRLLSDRFSAERPKGSFSTLEIQRTEQGDSAMYLCASSYSQGILPEAFFGQGTRLTVV.

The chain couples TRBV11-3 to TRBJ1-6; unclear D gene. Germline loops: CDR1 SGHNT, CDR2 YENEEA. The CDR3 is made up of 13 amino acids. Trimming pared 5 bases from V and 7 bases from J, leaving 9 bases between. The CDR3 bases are TGTGCCAGCAGCCGGGGTCCGAATTCACCCCTCCACTTT. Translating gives CASSRGPNSPLHF.

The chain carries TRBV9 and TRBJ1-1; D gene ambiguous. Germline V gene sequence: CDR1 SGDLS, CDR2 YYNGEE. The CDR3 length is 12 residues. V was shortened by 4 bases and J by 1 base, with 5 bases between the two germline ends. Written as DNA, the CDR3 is TGTGCCAGCAGCCCTAAGAACACTGAAGCTTTCTTT. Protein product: CASSPKNTEAFF. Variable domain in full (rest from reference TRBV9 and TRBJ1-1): DSGVTQTPKHLITATGQRVTLRCSPRSGDLSVYWYQQSLDQGLQFLIQYYNGEERAKGNILERFSAQQFPDLHSELNLSSLELGDSALYFCASSPKNTEAFFGQGTRLTVV.

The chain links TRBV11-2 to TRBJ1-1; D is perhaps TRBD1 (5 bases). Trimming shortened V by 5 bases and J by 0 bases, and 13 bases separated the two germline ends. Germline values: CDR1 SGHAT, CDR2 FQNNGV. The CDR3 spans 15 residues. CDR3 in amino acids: CASSGRQNLNTEAFF. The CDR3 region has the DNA TGTGCCAGCAGCGGACGACAGAATCTGAACACTGAAGCTTTCTTT.

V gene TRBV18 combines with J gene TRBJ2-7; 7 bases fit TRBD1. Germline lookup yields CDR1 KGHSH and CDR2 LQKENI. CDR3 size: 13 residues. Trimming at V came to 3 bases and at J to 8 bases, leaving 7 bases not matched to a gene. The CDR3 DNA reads TGTGCCAGCTCACCGGGGCAGGGGGTCAAGCAGTACTTC. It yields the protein CASSPGQGVKQYF.

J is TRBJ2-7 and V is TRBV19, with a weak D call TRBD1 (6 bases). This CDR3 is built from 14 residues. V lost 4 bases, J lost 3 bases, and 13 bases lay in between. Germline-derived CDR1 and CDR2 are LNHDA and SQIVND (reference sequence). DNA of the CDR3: TGTGCCAGTAGTAAGGGGGAAAACTTCTACGAGCAGTACTTC. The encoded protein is CASSKGENFYEQYF.